Listed here are 11 T cell receptor beta chains from one sample, sequenced in a study of control samples from healthy donors and cancer patients. Sequencing used immunoSEQ multiplex PCR; TCRdb keeps in-frame clones, though not all of them. Of over 150,000 clones listed, nearly 90% are singletons. The source material was blood. These receptors all come from a woman in her 50s in good health.

The J gene is TRBJ1-2, the V gene TRBV2; TRBD1 aligns across 9 bases. With V trimmed by 6 bases and J by 7 bases, 9 bases remained unmatched. Germline V CDR1 and CDR2: SNHLY, FYNNEI. The CDR3 consists of 14 residues. The CDR3 coding sequence is TGTGCCAGCAGGATGGGACAGGGCTTTGTTGGCTACACCTTC. Residues: CASRMGQGFVGYTF.

This clone was observed a handful of times. CDR3 amino acids: CASSRRDRGNSPLHF. DNA of the CDR3: TGTGCCAGCAGCCGCCGGGACAGGGGGAATTCACCCCTCCACTTT. V and J are TRBV5-4 and TRBJ1-6, with 11 nucleotides matching TRBD1. Trimming cost V 4 bases and J 7 bases; bases outside gene matches: 4. This CDR3 comprises 15 residues. CDR1 and CDR2 (germline): SGHNT, YYREEE (reference sequence).

A few counts support this clone. The chain combines TRBV7-9 with TRBJ2-7, with D uncertain. Germline CDR1 is SEHNR and CDR2 is FQNEAQ (reference sequence). V gave up 2 bases and J gave up 2 bases, with 7 bases separating them. The CDR3 is 13 amino acids. The DNA of the CDR3 is TGTGCCAGCAGCTTAACGGTAACCTACGAGCAGTACTTC. This sequence encodes CASSLTVTYEQYF.

This chain links TRBV19 with TRBJ2-7; 11 bases are shared with TRBD2. V was clipped by 3 bases and J by 3 bases; unmatched bases: 13. CDR1 and CDR2 (germline): LNHDA, SQIVND (reference sequence). The CDR3 consists of 18 residues. The CDR3 region is CASSINTPTSGSHYEQYF. DNA of the CDR3: TGTGCCAGTAGTATCAACACCCCAACTAGCGGGAGCCACTACGAGCAGTACTTC.

The chain uses TRBV5-6 and TRBJ1-2; 7 bases align to TRBD1. Trimming cost V 3 bases and J 2 bases; bases outside gene matches: 10. This CDR3 comprises 16 residues. Germline V lookup: CDR1 SGHDT, CDR2 YYEEEE. CDR3 bases: TGTGCCAGCAGCTCCGGACAGGATCCGGCCAACTATGGCTACACCTTC. Residues: CASSSGQDPANYGYTF.

The chain couples TRBV12-3 or TRBV12-4 to TRBJ1-1; no reliable D call. V was trimmed by 6 bases and J by 10 bases, leaving 9 bases between them. The CDR3 covers 10 residues. The CDR3 DNA follows: TGTGCCAGCAGCTATGGGAGAGCTTTCTTT. Amino acids: CASSYGRAFF.

This clone was found a few times. This chain uses TRBV7-3 with TRBJ1-5, with a weak D call TRBD1 (6 bases). V was shortened by 2 bases and J by 5 bases, with 7 bases between the two germline ends. The CDR3 length is 13 residues. Germline CDR1 reads SGHTA; CDR2 reads FQGTGA. CDR3 nucleotide sequence: TGTGCCAGCAGCTTATACAGGGATCAGCCCCAGCATTTT. Its translation is CASSLYRDQPQHF.

The chain recombines TRBV2 with TRBJ2-3; 11 bases fit TRBD2. CDR1 SNHLY and CDR2 FYNNEI come from the germline V gene. V lost 6 bases to trimming and J lost 2 bases; unmatched junction nucleotides: 4. The CDR3 consists of 15 residues. CDR3 sequence (DNA): TGTGCCAGCAGACCGACTAGCGGGAACACAGATACGCAGTATTTT. Its protein is CASRPTSGNTDTQYF. The variable domain in full, completed from reference TRBV2 and TRBJ2-3, reads EPEVTQTPSHQVTQMGQEVILRCVPISNHLYFYWYRQILGQKVEFLVSFYNNEISEKSEIFDDQFSVERPDGSNFTLKIRSTKLEDSAMYFCASRPTSGNTDTQYFGPGTRLTVL.

This chain links TRBV7-2 with TRBJ2-1, with D possibly being TRBD1 (5 bases). The V gene lost 2 bases and the J gene lost 7 bases, with 9 bases spanning the gap. The CDR3 loop spans 13 amino acids. CDR1 and CDR2 from the germline V gene are SGHTA and FQGNSA. The CDR3 DNA follows: TGTGCCAGCAGCTTACAGGGCGAAAATGAGCAGTTCTTC. It yields the protein CASSLQGENEQFF.

The chain recombines TRBV14 with TRBJ2-2; perhaps TRBD1 as D (6 bases). V was cut by 1 base and J by 7 bases, with 16 bases left in between. The CDR3 is 16 amino acids. Germline-derived CDR1 and CDR2 are SGHDN and FVKESK. The DNA for the CDR3 is TGTGCCAGCAGCCAAGGGCAGGGGATTTCTGGCGGGGAGCTGTTTTTT. Amino acid sequence: CASSQGQGISGGELFF.

The chain is built from TRBV10-3 and TRBJ2-1; the D gene is possibly TRBD2 (6 bases). The germline V gene encodes CDR1 ENHRY and CDR2 SYGVKD. There are 15 residues in the CDR3. The ends were cut back, 6 bases at V and 2 bases at J, with 14 bases in the middle. CDR3 sequence reads: CAISQRLGTYNEQFF. DNA for the CDR3: TGTGCCATCAGCCAACGACTAGGAACCTACAATGAGCAGTTCTTC.